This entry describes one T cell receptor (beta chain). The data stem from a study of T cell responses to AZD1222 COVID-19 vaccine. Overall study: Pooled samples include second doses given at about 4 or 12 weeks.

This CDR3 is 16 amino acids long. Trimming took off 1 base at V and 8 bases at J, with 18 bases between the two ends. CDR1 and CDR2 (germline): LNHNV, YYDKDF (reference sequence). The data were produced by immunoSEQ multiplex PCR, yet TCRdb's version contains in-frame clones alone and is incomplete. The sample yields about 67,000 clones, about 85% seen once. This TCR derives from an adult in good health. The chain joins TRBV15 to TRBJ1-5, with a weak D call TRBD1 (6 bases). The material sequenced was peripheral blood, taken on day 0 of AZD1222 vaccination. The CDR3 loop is CATSRGDADRSKPQHF. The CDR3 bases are TGTGCCACCAGCAGAGGGGACGCCGACAGGTCTAAGCCCCAGCATTTT.